One and the same sample provided the 7 T cell receptor beta chains below, sequenced in a study of blood T cell repertoires in COVID-19. Repertoires were generated with immunoSEQ multiplex PCR, while TCRdb's copy carries only in-frame clones and drops some. The profile shows around 500,000 clones, around 85% of them singletons. The sample was peripheral blood. These TCRs come from a human donor in a cohort sampled during active COVID-19.

The V and J genes are TRBV5-4 and TRBJ2-7; 10 nucleotides match TRBD2. The V and J ends lost 4 bases and 0 bases, in that order; junction bases with no gene match: 7. Germline assignment: CDR1 SGHNT and CDR2 YYREEE (reference sequence). The CDR3 has 16 amino acids. Written as DNA, the CDR3 is TGTGCCAGCAGCCCTAGTCGGACTAGCGGCTCCTACGAGCAGTACTTC. This translates into CASSPSRTSGSYEQYF.

The J gene is TRBJ1-2, the V gene TRBV5-1; 7 bases are a match to TRBD1. The V segment lost 3 bases and the J segment 8 bases; nucleotides outside the gene matches: 7. The germline V gene encodes CDR1 SGHRS and CDR2 YFSETQ. This CDR3 contains 13 residues. The CDR3 sequence is CASSSGQVHGYTF. Written as DNA, the CDR3 is TGCGCCAGCAGCTCAGGACAGGTCCACGGCTACACCTTC.

This sequence joins TRBV5-1 and TRBJ2-3, with TRBD2 as a possible D gene (5 bases). The germline V gene encodes CDR1 SGHRS and CDR2 YFSETQ. This CDR3 has 18 residues. The ends were cut back, 0 bases at V and 1 base at J, with 18 bases in the middle. The CDR3 nucleotides are TGCGCCAGCAGCTTGGGAGGGCAGCTGACGAAAGGCACAGATACGCAGTATTTT. Translated: CASSLGGQLTKGTDTQYF.

The J gene is TRBJ1-5, the V gene TRBV18; D call uncertain. V shed 3 bases and J shed 2 bases, with 11 bases lying between them. Looked up from germline, CDR1 is KGHSH and CDR2 is LQKENI. The CDR3 spans 15 residues. The CDR3: CASSPASRGNQPQHF. CDR3 bases: TGTGCCAGCTCACCGGCGTCCCGGGGCAATCAGCCCCAGCATTTT.

The V gene is TRBV7-9, the J gene TRBJ2-7; D is perhaps TRBD2 (5 bases). V shed 6 bases and J shed 10 bases, with 22 bases lying between them. Germline V gives CDR1 SEHNR, CDR2 FQNEAQ (reference sequence). This CDR3 has 14 residues. In DNA form, the CDR3 reads TGTGCCAGCAGAGAAGGACCCAGCGGTGTAGAACAGTACTTC. Protein: CASREGPSGVEQYF. The variable domain in full, completed from reference TRBV7-9 and TRBJ2-7, reads DTGVSQNPRHKITKRGQNVTFRCDPISEHNRLYWYRQTLGQGPEFLTYFQNEAQLEKSRLLSDRFSAERPKGSFSTLEIQRTEQGDSAMYLCASREGPSGVEQYFGPGTRLTVT.

J is TRBJ2-7 and V is TRBV28; maybe TRBD2 (6 bases). The CDR3 consists of 16 residues. The V gene lost 5 bases and the J gene lost 2 bases, with 19 bases spanning the gap. Germline CDR1 MDHEN, CDR2 SYDVKM. CDR3 bases: TGTGCCAGCAGTCCTTCCGGGACGTGGGGGGCCTACGAGCAGTACTTC. Translation: CASSPSGTWGAYEQYF.

This clone appeared a single time. V is TRBV28 and J is TRBJ1-1; D gene unclear. The CDR3 runs to 14 residues. The V gene's germline CDR1 is MDHEN and CDR2 SYDVKM. Trimming removed 3 bases from V and 1 base from J, with 9 bases in between. Written as DNA, the CDR3 is TGTGCCAGCAGTTTGCGATTTTCGAACACTGAAGCTTTCTTT. Its protein is CASSLRFSNTEAFF.